These 25 T cell receptor beta chains came from one sample sequenced in a study of vaccination and CD4 T cells after COVID-19. The study sequenced cultured CD4+ T cell DNA using the Oncomine TCR Beta short-read assay. TCRdb called the PCR reads again in MiXCR, with one record for every CDR3 protein. The table has some 13,000 distinct CDR3 sequences, approximately 82% seen once. Treatment: approximately nine-day PBMC culture with coronavirus spike peptide pools or control peptides (ViraFEST assay). Their target antigens are unknown. Material for sequencing was CD4+ T cells from blood, cultured in vitro. These receptors all come from a human donor who had recovered from COVID-19.

This clonotype was seen a few times. The chain employs TRBV10-3 and TRBJ2-3, with a weak D call TRBD1 (6 bases). This CDR3 comprises 16 residues. V was clipped by 3 bases and J by 0 bases, with 13 bases between them. Germline V lookup: CDR1 ENHRY, CDR2 SYGVKD. CDR3 DNA sequence: TGTGCCATCAGTGAAAGGGGGACATCTAGCACAGATACGCAGTATTTT. This sequence encodes CAISERGTSSTDTQYF.

The gene calls are TRBV7-2 and TRBJ1-5; the D gene is possibly TRBD1 (5 bases). V was trimmed by 2 bases and J by 4 bases, leaving 12 bases between them. Germline lookup yields CDR1 SGHTA and CDR2 FQGNSA. The CDR3 is made up of 15 amino acids. As DNA, the CDR3 is TGTGCCAGCAGCTTAACAAGACAGTTGAATCAGCCCCAGCATTTT. It codes for CASSLTRQLNQPQHF.

This clonotype was counted between two and nine times. This sequence joins TRBV6-1 and TRBJ1-2; TRBD1 agrees at 7 bases. Germline V gives CDR1 MNHNS, CDR2 SASEGT. Trimming at V came to 4 bases and at J to 1 base, leaving 6 bases not matched to a gene. The length of the CDR3 is 15 residues. Written as DNA, the CDR3 is TGTGCCAGCAGTGGACGGGACAGACTTAACTATGGCTACACCTTC. Residues: CASSGRDRLNYGYTF.

This clonotype occurred a few times. This chain connects TRBV7-2 to TRBJ2-2; 7 nucleotides align to TRBD1. The CDR3 length is 16 residues. Trimming cost V 2 bases and J 2 bases; bases outside gene matches: 5. The germline V gene has CDR1 SGHTA and CDR2 FQGNSA. Written as DNA, the CDR3 is TGTGCCAGCAGCTTAAGGGGGACAGTTAACACCGGGGAGCTGTTTTTT. Translation gives CASSLRGTVNTGELFF.

CDR3 protein: CASSYWQTPPYEQYF. As DNA, the CDR3 is TGTGCCAGCAGTTACTGGCAGACGCCCCCCTACGAGCAGTACTTC. This rearrangement joins TRBV6-2 or TRBV6-3 to TRBJ2-7; D is unresolved. This CDR3 region has 15 residues. V dropped 1 base and J dropped 2 bases, with 12 bases sitting between them. CDR1 and CDR2 from the germline V gene are MNHEY and SVGEGT.

This clonotype showed up just a few times. This chain connects TRBV25-1 to TRBJ1-6; D not certain. CDR3 length: 14 amino acids. Looked up from germline, CDR1 is MGHDK and CDR2 is SYGVNS. V shed 1 base and J shed 9 bases, with 10 bases lying between them. The CDR3 sequence is CASSESPGRSPLHF. CDR3 sequence (DNA): TGTGCCAGCAGTGAATCCCCCGGACGTTCACCCCTCCACTTT.

This clonotype was seen only a few times. V is TRBV20-1 and J is TRBJ1-2; TRBD1 might be the D (5 bases). The CDR3 runs to 15 residues. Germline lookup yields CDR1 DFQATT and CDR2 SNEGSKA (reference sequence). V was cut by 5 bases and J by 2 bases, with 18 bases left in between. The DNA for the CDR3 is TGCAGTGCTCCTGGCCCCCCGGGACGGAACTATGGCTACACCTTC. This codes for CSAPGPPGRNYGYTF.

J is TRBJ2-3 and V is TRBV20-1; 8 bases match TRBD2. The ends lost 3 bases at V and 2 bases at J; junction bases unmatched: 4. This CDR3 spans 14 amino acids. Germline-derived CDR1 and CDR2 are DFQATT and SNEGSKA (reference sequence). The CDR3 nucleotides are TGCAGTGCTAGGCGAGCGGGAGCCACAGATACGCAGTATTTT. Protein product: CSARRAGATDTQYF.

This clonotype has just a few counts. V is TRBV7-6 and J is TRBJ1-1; D is unresolved. The CDR3 sequence is 14 residues long. Germline CDR1 SGHVS, CDR2 FNYEAQ. V dropped 2 bases and J dropped 1 base, with 8 bases sitting between them. CDR3 coding DNA: TGTGCCAGCAGCTTAACGGGGTCGAACACTGAAGCTTTCTTT. This sequence encodes CASSLTGSNTEAFF. The full variable domain, its missing parts supplied by reference TRBV7-6 and TRBJ1-1, is GAGVSQSPRYKVTKRGQDVALRCDPISGHVSLYWYRQALGQGPEFLTYFNYEAQQDKSGLPNDRFSAERPEGSISTLTIQRTEQRDSAMYRCASSLTGSNTEAFFGQGTRLTVV.

This rearrangement joins TRBV27 to TRBJ2-1; 9 bases are shared with TRBD1. CDR1 and CDR2 from the germline V gene are MNHEY and SMNVEV (reference sequence). Germline trimming cut 6 bases from V and 3 bases from J; bases unmatched to any gene: 3. This CDR3 spans 14 amino acids. CDR3 region: CASRGTGSYNEQFF. CDR3 nucleotide sequence: TGTGCCAGCAGGGGGACAGGGAGCTACAATGAGCAGTTCTTC.

This clonotype was observed a few times. This sequence joins TRBV2 and TRBJ1-5, with D possibly being TRBD1 (5 bases). V was pared by 6 bases and J by 6 bases, with 15 bases between. Germline-derived CDR1 and CDR2 are SNHLY and FYNNEI. The CDR3 is 14 residues long. The CDR3 DNA is TGTGCCAGCAGCGTACAGGCTGAGGGTCAGCCCCAGCATTTT. Protein: CASSVQAEGQPQHF.

The sample holds one count of this clonotype. This sequence joins TRBV20-1 and TRBJ1-5, with D possibly matching TRBD1 (6 bases). CDR1 is DFQATT, CDR2 SNEGSKA, per germline (reference sequence). The CDR3 consists of 12 residues. V dropped 4 bases and J dropped 5 bases, with 9 bases sitting between them. The DNA for the CDR3 is TGCAGTGCTACGACAGGTGATCAGCCCCAGCATTTT. This codes for CSATTGDQPQHF.

This clonotype was seen a single time. The rearrangement joins TRBV20-1 to TRBJ2-7; 11 bases are shared with TRBD2. The germline CDR1 and CDR2 sequences are DFQATT and SNEGSKA (reference sequence). Trimming took 7 bases from V and 4 from J; bases not matched to a gene: 9. The CDR3 covers 14 residues. CDR3 sequence: CSGLAGKVGYEQYF. CDR3 in DNA: TGCAGTGGACTAGCGGGAAAGGTTGGATACGAGCAGTACTTC.

This clonotype is medium-sized. The chain joins TRBV7-2 to TRBJ1-5, with TRBD1 matching 9 bases. Per the germline V gene, CDR1 is SGHTA and CDR2 is FQGNSA. This CDR3 is built from 16 residues. The trim removed 0 bases at V and 4 bases at J, leaving 4 bases unmatched. The CDR3 loop reads CASSLALGQGNQPQHF. CDR3 nucleotide sequence: TGTGCCAGCAGCTTAGCGCTGGGACAGGGAAATCAGCCCCAGCATTTT.

The chain uses TRBV20-1 and TRBJ2-5, with D unclear. V was cut by 3 bases and J by 2 bases, with 7 bases left in between. The CDR3 contains 12 residues. CDR1 and CDR2 (germline): DFQATT, SNEGSKA (reference sequence). This CDR3 reads CSARAPQETQYF. As DNA, the CDR3 is TGCAGTGCTAGGGCGCCTCAAGAGACCCAGTACTTC.

In this sample, this clonotype turned up once. The CDR3 DNA reads as TGTGCCAGCAGCTTAGCGTGGGGGGGAGACTACTATGGCTACACCTTC. Translation: CASSLAWGGDYYGYTF. This chain joins TRBV7-2 and TRBJ1-2, with D possibly TRBD1 on 5 matching bases. In germline, CDR1 is SGHTA, CDR2 FQGNSA. The CDR3 has 16 amino acids. V lost 0 bases, J lost 3 bases, and 14 bases lay in between.

The chain carries TRBV20-1 and TRBJ2-7; the D gene could be TRBD1 or TRBD2 (5 bases each). V lost 6 bases to trimming and J lost 6 bases, with 21 bases between them. This CDR3 spans 14 amino acids. Germline CDR1 is DFQATT and CDR2 is SNEGSKA (reference sequence). CDR3 protein: CSAQTRGTFGEQYF. The CDR3, as DNA: TGCAGTGCCCAAACTAGGGGTACGTTTGGCGAGCAGTACTTC.

V usage is TRBV2 and J usage is TRBJ2-5, with a tentative D call TRBD1 (5 bases). Trimming removed 5 bases from V and 2 bases from J, with 9 bases in between. CDR1 and CDR2 (germline): SNHLY, FYNNEI. The CDR3 covers 13 residues. CDR3 in amino acids: CASSPDRQETQYF. In DNA form, the CDR3 reads TGTGCCAGCAGTCCCGACAGACAAGAGACCCAGTACTTC.

The chain joins TRBV6-2 or TRBV6-3 to TRBJ1-2; a possible D gene is TRBD1 (5 bases). V was shortened by 5 bases and J by 8 bases, with 15 bases between the two germline ends. Per the germline V gene, CDR1 is MNHEY and CDR2 is SVGEGT. This CDR3 is 13 amino acids long. The CDR3 DNA reads TGTGCCAGCAGTCGGGCAGGGCCTATCGGCTACACCTTC. It specifies CASSRAGPIGYTF.

This clonotype was found once. The rearrangement uses TRBV19 and TRBJ1-1; D may be TRBD1 (5 bases). Germline V lookup: CDR1 LNHDA, CDR2 SQIVND (reference sequence). Trimming stripped 4 bases from V and 4 bases from J, with 10 bases between. The CDR3 runs to 13 residues. CDR3 in DNA: TGTGCCAGTAGTACCCGGCAGGGCACTGAAGCTTTCTTT. This translates into CASSTRQGTEAFF. The entire variable domain, with the rest obtained from reference TRBV19 and TRBJ1-1, is as follows: DGGITQSPKYLFRKEGQNVTLSCEQNLNHDAMYWYRQDPGQGLRLIYYSQIVNDFQKGDIAEGYSVSREKKESFPLTVTSAQKNPTAFYLCASSTRQGTEAFFGQGTRLTVV.

The V call is TRBV23-1, the J call TRBJ2-7; weak D call: TRBD1 (5 bases). TRBV23-1 is filed as an ORF, its function uncertain. Between the trimmed V and J ends, which lost 7 bases and 1 base, there was a span of 11 bases. This CDR3 is built from 13 residues. CDR3 DNA: TGCGCCAGCACAACGACAGTATCCTACGAGCAGTACTTC. Translation gives CASTTTVSYEQYF.

This clonotype came up once. The chain recombines TRBV7-2 with TRBJ1-2; D is perhaps TRBD1 (6 bases). Trimming cost V 5 bases and J 4 bases, with 11 bases left between them. CDR1 SGHTA and CDR2 FQGNSA come from the germline V gene. This CDR3 comprises 13 residues. CDR3: CASSPDRLYGYTF. The CDR3 DNA reads as TGTGCCAGCAGCCCTGACAGGCTCTATGGCTACACCTTC.

The chain carries TRBV25-1 and TRBJ1-1; possible D gene TRBD1, 6 bases. Germline assignment: CDR1 MGHDK and CDR2 SYGVNS. The CDR3 has 15 residues. Trimming left V 3 bases short and J 3 bases short, with 14 bases between. The CDR3 spells CASSDPQGWDTEAFF. CDR3 in DNA: TGTGCCAGCAGTGACCCACAGGGCTGGGACACTGAAGCTTTCTTT.

This chain connects TRBV11-2 to TRBJ1-2; 7 nucleotides match TRBD1. V lost 1 base and J lost 5; bases outside the gene matches: 10. The CDR3 runs to 16 residues. Per germline, CDR1 SGHAT and CDR2 FQNNGV. CDR3 DNA sequence: TGTGCCAGCAGCTTAGTGCGCGAGGGGGCGAGGTATGGCTACACCTTC. Its translation is CASSLVREGARYGYTF.

V gene TRBV20-1 combines with J gene TRBJ1-3, with TRBD1 matching 7 bases. This CDR3 is built from 12 residues. Germline V gives CDR1 DFQATT, CDR2 SNEGSKA (reference sequence). The CDR3, as DNA: TGCAGACGACAGGGACCTGGAAACACCATATATTTT. Its protein product is CRRQGPGNTIYF.